The 2 T cell receptor beta chains below come from one sample, sequenced in a study of cytomegalovirus exposure and HLA in healthy donors. PCR employed 60 Vbeta and 13 Jbeta primers. The table came from immunoSEQ multiplex PCR; TCRdb's copy has only in-frame clones and leaves some out. The sample holds approximately 100,000 clones, more than 70% seen once. Sequenced material: PBMCs. The receptor set was obtained from a young man in good health and CMV-seronegative.

The DNA of the CDR3 is TGTGCCAGCACTCTAGGTGCGGGGATCTACGAGCAGTACTTC. This sequence encodes CASTLGAGIYEQYF. The genes are TRBV28 and TRBJ2-7, with D maybe TRBD2 (6 bases). Germline V lookup: CDR1 MDHEN, CDR2 SYDVKM. V was cut by 7 bases and J by 3 bases, with 16 bases left in between. The CDR3 loop spans 14 amino acids.

In DNA, the CDR3 is TGTGCCAGCAGAAACTACAGACAGGAAAGCTATGGCTACACCTTC. It encodes CASRNYRQESYGYTF. J is TRBJ1-2 and V is TRBV6-5; a possible D gene is TRBD1 (6 bases). There are 15 residues in the CDR3. V was cut by 6 bases and J by 4 bases, with 18 bases left in between. Germline V gives CDR1 MNHEY, CDR2 SVGAGI.